A selection of T cell receptor beta chains follows, all from one sample in a study of radiotherapy plus CTLA-4 blockade in lung cancer. Repertoires were generated with immunoSEQ multiplex PCR, while TCRdb's copy carries only in-frame clones and drops some. In the table there are 90,000 or so clones, less than 90% of which are singletons. Sequencing used peripheral blood, obtained from a patient treated with radiotherapy plus ipilimumab. The receptors were gathered from a human donor with non-small cell lung cancer who had stable disease on radiotherapy plus ipilimumab. Each CDR3 is given with its conserved first and last residue. Fields, in order: clone size, V gene, J gene, D gene, CDR3 protein, CDR3 DNA. The D gene is left open where the match is weak. Size is stated for part of the rows, as once, few or many counts, or as a class when the clone is expanded.

.,TRBV7-2,TRBJ2-4,.,CASSLGAGWDIQYF,TGTGCCAGCAGCTTAGGGGCAGGGTGGGACATTCAGTACTTC
.,TRBV30,TRBJ2-5,TRBD2,CAWSDLAVQETQYF,TGTGCCTGGAGTGATCTAGCGGTCCAAGAGACCCAGTACTTC
.,TRBV2,TRBJ2-7,.,CASRRGAYEQYF,TGTGCCAGCAGGAGGGGGGCCTACGAGCAGTACTTC
.,TRBV28,TRBJ1-5,.,CASRPIQGWFDQPQHF,TGTGCCAGCAGACCCATACAGGGCTGGTTCGATCAGCCCCAGCATTTT
.,TRBV9,TRBJ2-2,.,CASSLSSQGAAGELFF,TGTGCCAGCAGCTTATCGTCTCAAGGGGCCGCCGGGGAGCTGTTTTTT
.,TRBV19,TRBJ2-3,TRBD2,CASSIPLAGFTDTQYF,TGTGCCAGTAGTATCCCGCTAGCGGGGTTCACAGATACGCAGTATTTT
.,TRBV28,TRBJ2-5,TRBD1,CASSSAGGFETQYF,TGTGCCAGCAGTTCCGCAGGGGGCTTTGAGACCCAGTACTTC
few,TRBV10-3,TRBJ2-7,.,CAISESVAGEQYF,TGTGCCATCAGTGAGTCAGTGGCCGGAGAGCAGTACTTC
.,TRBV6-1,TRBJ2-1,.,CASRPDGGRNEQFF,TGTGCCAGCAGACCGGATGGGGGTCGGAATGAGCAGTTCTTC
.,TRBV6-1,TRBJ2-7,.,CASSTGGTYEQYF,TGTGCCAGCAGTACTGGGGGTACCTACGAGCAGTACTTC
once,TRBV2,TRBJ1-6,.,CASKRGISYNSPLHF,TGTGCCAGCAAGAGGGGAATCTCCTATAATTCACCCCTCCACTTT
.,TRBV6-1,TRBJ2-5,.,CASSPLTKLETQYF,TGTGCCAGCAGTCCCCTGACTAAATTGGAGACCCAGTACTTC
.,TRBV10-3,TRBJ1-5,.,CAISGGYSNQPQHF,TGTGCCATCAGTGGGGGGTATAGCAATCAGCCCCAGCATTTT
.,TRBV20-1,TRBJ2-4,TRBD2,CSAIASGRPYF,TGCAGTGCTATAGCTAGCGGGAGGCCGTACTTC
.,TRBV6-5,TRBJ2-7,.,CASSYSSPDTYEQYF,TGTGCCAGCAGTTACTCGAGTCCTGATACCTACGAGCAGTACTTC
.,TRBV27,TRBJ2-3,.,CASSFGPSTDTQYF,TGTGCCAGCAGTTTTGGACCTAGCACAGATACGCAGTATTTT
.,TRBV13,TRBJ1-6,.,CASSSPGQGWNSPLHF,TGTGCCAGCAGCAGTCCGGGACAAGGGTGGAATTCACCCCTCCACTTT
.,TRBV29-1,TRBJ1-6,.,CSVEITGEENSPLHF,TGCAGCGTTGAAATTACGGGAGAGGAGAATTCACCCCTCCACTTT
.,TRBV28,TRBJ2-7,TRBD1,CASSIQGARDEQYF,TGTGCCAGCAGCATACAGGGGGCGAGGGACGAGCAGTACTTC
.,TRBV19,TRBJ2-2,.,CASQAQGTYTGELFF,TGTGCCAGTCAAGCGCAGGGGACGTACACCGGGGAGCTGTTTTTT
few,TRBV10-1,TRBJ1-1,.,CASSPRGYTEAFF,TGCGCCAGCAGTCCCCGGGGGTACACTGAAGCTTTCTTT
few,TRBV19,TRBJ1-2,.,CASGERSNFNYGYTF,TGTGCCAGTGGGGAGCGATCAAACTTTAATTATGGCTACACCTTC
.,TRBV5-4,TRBJ2-2,TRBD2,CASSVTSGGNTGELFF,TGTGCCAGCAGCGTCACTAGCGGGGGGAACACCGGGGAGCTGTTTTTT
.,TRBV7-8,TRBJ1-1,TRBD1,CASSLLAGGPTTEAFF,TGTGCCAGCAGCTTACTAGCAGGGGGACCGACCACTGAAGCTTTCTTT
.,TRBV7-8,TRBJ1-1,.,CASSPGEGRAEAFF,TGTGCCAGCAGCCCAGGCGAGGGGCGGGCTGAAGCTTTCTTT
.,TRBV4-1,TRBJ1-2,.,CASSQDAGDPYGYTF,TGCGCCAGCAGCCAAGATGCGGGGGACCCCTATGGCTACACCTTC
.,TRBV2,TRBJ1-2,TRBD1,CASSYRQGGEGYTF,TGTGCCAGCAGCTACCGACAGGGAGGGGAGGGCTACACCTTC
.,TRBV10-3,TRBJ1-2,TRBD1,CAISETGGADGYTF,TGTGCCATCAGTGAGACAGGGGGCGCAGATGGCTACACCTTC
.,TRBV5-5,TRBJ1-1,.,CASSLAGRTEAFF,TGTGCCAGCAGCTTGGCAGGGAGAACTGAAGCTTTCTTT
.,TRBV9,TRBJ2-1,TRBD2,CASSVGREGLEQFF,TGTGCCAGCAGCGTAGGGCGGGAGGGGCTTGAGCAGTTCTTC
.,TRBV25-1,TRBJ2-1,TRBD1,CASSPGGNEQFF,TGTGCCAGCAGTCCAGGGGGCAATGAGCAGTTCTTC
medium-sized,TRBV5-4,TRBJ2-7,TRBD1,CASSAGTAYEQYF,TGTGCCAGCAGCGCCGGGACAGCCTACGAGCAGTACTTC
once,TRBV7-8,TRBJ1-2,TRBD1,CASSLPGQDYGYTF,TGTGCCAGCAGCTTACCGGGACAGGACTATGGCTACACCTTC
.,TRBV6-4,TRBJ2-3,TRBD2,CASSATSGGPQYF,TGTGCCAGCAGCGCGACTAGCGGGGGACCTCAGTATTTT
.,TRBV2,TRBJ2-2,.,CASNRVNTGELFF,TGTGCCAGCAACAGGGTTAACACCGGGGAGCTGTTTTTT
few,TRBV9,TRBJ1-3,.,CASSVGGLSSGNTIYF,TGTGCCAGCAGCGTAGGGGGACTTAGCTCTGGAAACACCATATATTTT